This T cell receptor (beta chain) came from a study of CD8 T cells in ankylosing spondylitis. This clonotype was recorded many times. The antigen is unknown. Regarding the study as a whole: Disease-linked clones reportedly showed significant enrichment in matched ankylosing spondylitis synovial fluid.

CDR1 is MNHEY and CDR2 is SVGAGI in the germline V gene. The V end lost 0 bases, the J end lost 0 bases, and 9 bases lay between the germline ends. The length of the CDR3 is 16 residues. Using its own MiXCR run on the 5' RACE reads, TCRdb lists one record per CDR3 protein. The sample lists over 150,000 distinct CDR3 sequences, 15% to 20% occurring once. V and J are TRBV6-5 and TRBJ1-3; TRBD1 might be the D (5 bases). What was sequenced was blood, either unsorted or a sorted T cell fraction (not recorded which). The TCR originated in a male donor between 5 and 35 years old with ankylosing spondylitis or in good health (not recorded which). This CDR3 is CASSYSPGDSGNTIYF. The CDR3 nucleotides are TGTGCCAGCAGTTACTCTCCGGGGGACTCTGGAAACACCATATATTTT.